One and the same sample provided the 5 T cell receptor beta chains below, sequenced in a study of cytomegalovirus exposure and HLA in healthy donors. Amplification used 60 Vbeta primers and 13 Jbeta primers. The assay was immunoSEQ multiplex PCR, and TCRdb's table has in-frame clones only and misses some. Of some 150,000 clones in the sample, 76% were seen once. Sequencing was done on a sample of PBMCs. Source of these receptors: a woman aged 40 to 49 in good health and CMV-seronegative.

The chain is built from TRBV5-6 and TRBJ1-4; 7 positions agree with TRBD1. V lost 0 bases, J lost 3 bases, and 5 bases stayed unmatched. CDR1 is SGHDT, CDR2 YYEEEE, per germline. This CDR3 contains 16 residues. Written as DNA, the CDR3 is TGTGCCAGCAGCTTGGCCGGCAGGGGGTCTAATGAAAAACTGTTTTTT. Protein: CASSLAGRGSNEKLFF.

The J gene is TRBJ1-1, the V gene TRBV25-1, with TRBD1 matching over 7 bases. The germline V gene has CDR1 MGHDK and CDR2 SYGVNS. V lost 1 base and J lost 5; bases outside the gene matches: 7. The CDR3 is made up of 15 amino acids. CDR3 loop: CASSEWGRGVTEAFF. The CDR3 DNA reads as TGTGCCAGCAGTGAATGGGGCAGGGGGGTAACTGAAGCTTTCTTT.

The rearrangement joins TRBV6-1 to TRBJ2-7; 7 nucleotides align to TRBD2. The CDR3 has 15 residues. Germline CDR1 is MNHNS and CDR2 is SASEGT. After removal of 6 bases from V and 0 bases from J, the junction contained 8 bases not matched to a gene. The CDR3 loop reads CASSPGGFSSYEQYF. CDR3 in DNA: TGTGCCAGCAGCCCGGGAGGCTTCAGCTCCTACGAGCAGTACTTC.

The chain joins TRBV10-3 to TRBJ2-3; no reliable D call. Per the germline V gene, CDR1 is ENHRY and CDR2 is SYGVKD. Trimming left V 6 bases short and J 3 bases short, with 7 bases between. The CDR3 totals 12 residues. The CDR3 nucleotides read TGTGCCATCAGAAACGGGACAGATACGCAGTATTTT. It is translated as CAIRNGTDTQYF.

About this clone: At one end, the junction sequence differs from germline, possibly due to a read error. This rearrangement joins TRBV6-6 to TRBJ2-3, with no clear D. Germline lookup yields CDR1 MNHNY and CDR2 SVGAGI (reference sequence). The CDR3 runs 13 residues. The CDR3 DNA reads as TGTGCCAGTAGTTCAGGTCTGACAGATACGCAGTATTTT. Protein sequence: CASSSGLTDTQYF.